Listed here are 9 T cell receptor beta chains from one sample, sequenced in a study of cytomegalovirus exposure and HLA in healthy donors. The primer mix had 60 Vbeta and 13 Jbeta primers. Clones were read by immunoSEQ multiplex PCR, and TCRdb kept only the in-frame ones, dropping some. This repertoire includes 60,000 to 75,000 clones. Sequencing was done on a sample of PBMCs. All receptors derive from a woman between 25 and 40 years old in good health and CMV-seronegative.

This sequence joins TRBV19 and TRBJ2-7; 7 nucleotides line up with TRBD1. The CDR3 has 12 residues. CDR1 and CDR2 from the germline V gene are LNHDA and SQIVND (reference sequence). The CDR3 reads CATSDRTYEQYF. The CDR3 bases are TGTGCTACTTCGGACAGGACCTACGAGCAGTACTTC.

The chain employs TRBV6-5 and TRBJ2-5; D may be TRBD1 (6 bases). V lost 5 bases to trimming and J lost 0 bases, with 13 bases between them. CDR1 is MNHEY and CDR2 is SVGAGI in the germline V gene. The CDR3 covers 15 residues. The CDR3 loop reads CASSNAGEYQETQYF. The DNA of the CDR3 is TGTGCCAGCAGTAACGCAGGGGAGTACCAAGAGACCCAGTACTTC.

The chain couples TRBV27 to TRBJ2-5; 10 bases match TRBD2. This CDR3 has 14 amino acids. The V gene end was trimmed by 5 bases and the J gene end by 4 bases; junction bases not matched to a gene: 4. Germline CDR1 and CDR2: MNHEY and SMNVEV (reference sequence). The CDR3 nucleotides are TGTGCCAGCAGTCAGACTAGCGGGCGAGAGACCCAGTACTTC. It translates to CASSQTSGRETQYF.

A word on this clone: A junction boundary mismatches the germline segment, possibly from a read error. The rearrangement links TRBV5-1 to TRBJ2-1, with D maybe TRBD2 (5 bases). The germline V gene encodes CDR1 SGHRS and CDR2 YFSETQ. There are 15 residues in the CDR3. CDR3 in DNA: TGCGCCAGCAGCCCAGAAGGGAGCTCCGACAATGAGCAGTTCTTC. It codes for CASSPEGSSDNEQFF.

The chain uses TRBV7-9 and TRBJ1-3; D ambiguous. CDR1 SEHNR and CDR2 FQNEAQ come from the germline V gene (reference sequence). V lost 5 bases, J lost 4 bases, and 15 bases lay in between. The length of the CDR3 is 15 residues. CDR3 loop: CASSPPRRLGNTIYF. As DNA, the CDR3 is TGTGCCAGCAGCCCCCCCCGGAGACTCGGAAACACCATATATTTT.

The rearrangement joins TRBV30 to TRBJ1-6; D is uncertain. Per the germline V gene, CDR1 is GTSNPN and CDR2 is SVGIG (reference sequence). This CDR3 has 12 amino acids. The germline V and J ends were trimmed by 5 bases and 9 bases, with 11 bases remaining between them. CDR3 DNA: TGTGCCTGGGAGCGGGTAGCTTCACCCCTCCACTTT. Its protein is CAWERVASPLHF.

This chain links TRBV5-1 with TRBJ1-2; D remains ambiguous. This CDR3 region has 14 residues. Between the trimmed V and J ends, which lost 0 bases and 2 bases, there was a span of 8 bases. Germline V lookup: CDR1 SGHRS, CDR2 YFSETQ. The CDR3: CASSLVAGNYGYTF. The DNA for the CDR3 is TGCGCCAGCAGCTTGGTTGCAGGAAACTATGGCTACACCTTC.

This rearrangement joins TRBV6-5 to TRBJ1-5; the D gene is possibly TRBD1 (6 bases). Germline V gene sequence: CDR1 MNHEY, CDR2 SVGAGI. CDR3 length: 13 residues. Trimming stripped 5 bases from V and 6 bases from J, with 11 bases between. The CDR3 DNA reads TGTGCCAGCAGTCGACAGGCGAGTCAGCCCCAGCATTTT. This encodes CASSRQASQPQHF.

The rearrangement joins TRBV30 to TRBJ1-1, with no clear D. The CDR3 is 11 amino acids. From germline, CDR1 is GTSNPN and CDR2 SVGIG (reference sequence). Trimming cost V 2 bases and J 8 bases, with 9 bases left between them. CDR3 nucleotide sequence: TGTGCCTGGAGTCCGACTCGAGAAGCTTTCTTT. It is translated as CAWSPTREAFF.